This T cell receptor (beta chain) stems from a study of persistence of HIV-infected CD4 T cells. The libraries were made with immunoSEQ version 4 in survey mode. Assay: immunoSEQ multiplex PCR; the TCRdb copy retains only in-frame clones and omits some. This table has tens of thousands of clones, around 75% appearing once. Study-wide results and limits: TCR analyses could not target the rare provirus-carrying CMV-responding cells. Antigen-responding cells were enriched for degenerate expanded CDR3beta sequences. Compared with CD3/CD28-stimulated cells, CMV- and Gag-responding cells showed lower TCRbeta richness.

The CDR3 totals 15 residues. Germline CDR1 and CDR2: SGHRS and YFSETQ. V was pared by 0 bases and J by 4 bases, with 6 bases of the junction left unmatched. Lysates of CMV-infected fibroblasts at 8 to 10 ug/mL stimulated these cells. CD40L/CD69 double-negative CD45RO-high memory CD4+ T cells were collected. Before stimulation, PBMCs underwent CD8+ T cell depletion. Comments on this clone: The antigen is not known.

This clonotype was sampled from an adult man with HIV who was CMV-seropositive. V is TRBV5-1 and J is TRBJ1-2; 7 bases are a match to TRBD1. The material was CD4+ T cells sorted from PBMCs after roughly 20-hour stimulation, obtained from a patient who received antiretroviral therapy. CDR3 sequence: CASSLEGATGYGYTF. CDR3 bases: TGCGCCAGCAGCTTGGAGGGGGCGACGGGCTATGGCTACACCTTC.